These 13 T cell receptor beta chains originate from one sample sequenced in a study of response to subunit inactivated influenza vaccine (dated by TCRdb to 2016 to 2019). Library prep was done by RT-PCR. TCRdb records Illumina HiSeq 2500 as the sequencer. The public reads were reanalyzed by TCRdb: fastp trimming at Q25, MiXCR alignment, in-frame beta chains only. Rows with a matching CDR3 protein are joined into one entry that keeps the most common DNA and genes. The sample contains around 570,000 distinct CDR3 sequences, 11% of them found a single time. The ten biggest clones cover about 10% of the sample. The data also belong to a second study, concerning T cells expressing NK-cell markers. As described in the second report: The TCR beta cDNA libraries were made using 5'RACE template switching, a step that added both a universal primer site and unique molecular identifiers.

The sequencing used PBMCs from blood, collected on the day of vaccination. These receptors all stem from a man aged 50-59 years who received an inactivated influenza vaccine. Donor details come from another sample of the same person, matched by shared clones.

This clonotype was counted ten times or more. The chain uses TRBV10-3 and TRBJ2-1; D possibly uses TRBD1 or TRBD2 (5 bases each). Germline V gives CDR1 ENHRY, CDR2 SYGVKD. V lost 0 bases and J 0 bases, leaving 9 bases between the germline ends. The CDR3 is made up of 16 amino acids. The CDR3 DNA follows: TGTGCCATCAGTGAGTCGTGGGGGTTCTCCTACAATGAGCAGTTCTTC. Amino acids: CAISESWGFSYNEQFF.

The chain uses TRBV5-6 and TRBJ2-1; 10 nucleotides line up with TRBD2. The V gene's germline CDR1 is SGHDT and CDR2 YYEEEE. Germline trimming cut 4 bases from V and 2 bases from J; bases unmatched to any gene: 15. There are 19 residues in the CDR3. The CDR3 nucleotides read TGTGCCAGCAGCCGCATGAAACTAGCGGGGACTCGGGCCTACAATGAGCAGTTCTTC. Translating gives CASSRMKLAGTRAYNEQFF.

This clonotype showed up just a few times. The V call is TRBV6-2 or TRBV6-3, the J call TRBJ2-1; 7 nucleotides agree with TRBD1. This CDR3 contains 16 residues. V gave up 6 bases and J gave up 0 bases; unmatched junction bases: 8. Germline V gives CDR1 MNHEY, CDR2 SVGEGT. Written as DNA, the CDR3 is TGTGCCAGCAGCAGCACAGGGGAAAGCTCCTACAATGAGCAGTTCTTC. Translating gives CASSSTGESSYNEQFF.

This chain connects TRBV5-1 to TRBJ1-6; D is unclear. This CDR3 is built from 14 residues. V lost 0 bases, J lost 10 bases, and 11 bases lay in between. Germline lookup yields CDR1 SGHRS and CDR2 YFSETQ. CDR3 bases: TGCGCCAGCAGCTTGGGCAGGTCCGGGTCACCCCTCCACTTT. Translating it yields CASSLGRSGSPLHF. The full variable domain, with the rest looked up from reference TRBV5-1 and TRBJ1-6, is KAGVTQTPRYLIKTRGQQVTLSCSPISGHRSVSWYQQTPGQGLQFLFEYFSETQRNKGNFPGRFSGRQFSNSRSEMNVSTLELGDSALYLCASSLGRSGSPLHFGNGTRLTVT.

The V and J genes are TRBV19 and TRBJ1-5; weak D call: TRBD1 (6 bases). Germline V CDR1 and CDR2: LNHDA, SQIVND (reference sequence). The ends were cut back, 6 bases at V and 0 bases at J, with 18 bases in the middle. There are 17 residues in the CDR3. CDR3 sequence: CASRTTGGQLSNQPQHF. CDR3 in DNA: TGTGCCAGTAGAACTACGGGTGGACAGCTTAGCAATCAGCCCCAGCATTTT.

This clonotype occurred a few times. The rearrangement links TRBV29-1 to TRBJ2-7; D unresolved. V gave up 0 bases and J gave up 1 base, with 10 bases separating them. Germline values: CDR1 SQVTM, CDR2 ANQGSEA. The CDR3 covers 14 residues. CDR3 DNA: TGCAGCGTTGAAGATCGATTGGGATCCTACGAGCAGTACTTC. This codes for CSVEDRLGSYEQYF.

This clonotype was found a few times. This chain links TRBV28 with TRBJ2-2; D is uncertain. There are 13 residues in the CDR3. Trimming cost V 3 bases and J 4 bases, with 6 bases left between them. Germline-derived CDR1 and CDR2 are MDHEN and SYDVKM. CDR3 coding DNA: TGTGCCAGCAGTTTGCCAGTCACCGGGGAGCTGTTTTTT. This encodes CASSLPVTGELFF.

V gene TRBV7-2 combines with J gene TRBJ1-3; D gene unclear. The V gene lost 0 bases and the J gene lost 0 bases, with 9 bases spanning the gap. CDR3 size: 16 residues. The germline gives CDR1 SGHTA, CDR2 FQGNSA. The CDR3 region has the DNA TGTGCCAGCAGCTTAGCCTCACGACTCTCTGGAAACACCATATATTTT. Translating it yields CASSLASRLSGNTIYF.

The V gene is TRBV7-7, the J gene TRBJ2-2; 8 nucleotides match TRBD1. Germline CDR1 and CDR2: SSHAT and FNYEAQ (reference sequence). This CDR3 spans 15 amino acids. The V and J ends lost 3 bases and 7 bases, in that order; junction bases with no gene match: 7. CDR3 in DNA: TGTGCCAGCAGCTTCGGACAGGGAGAAGGCGGGGAGCTGTTTTTT. Residues: CASSFGQGEGGELFF.

The rearrangement joins TRBV9 to TRBJ2-5; no firm D call. The germline V gene has CDR1 SGDLS and CDR2 YYNGEE. The CDR3 totals 14 residues. V dropped 2 bases and J dropped 4 bases, with 12 bases sitting between them. The CDR3 nucleotides are TGTGCCAGCAGCGTCTCCGGATTGTCAGAGACCCAGTACTTC. Protein sequence: CASSVSGLSETQYF.

V is TRBV29-1 and J is TRBJ2-4; weak D call: TRBD2 (6 bases). The length of the CDR3 is 13 residues. V dropped 4 bases and J dropped 5 bases, with 12 bases sitting between them. Germline CDR1 reads SQVTM; CDR2 reads ANQGSEA. CDR3 sequence: CSVGEGRQNIQYF. Written as DNA, the CDR3 is TGCAGCGTTGGGGAAGGGAGGCAAAACATTCAGTACTTC.

This chain uses TRBV5-6 with TRBJ1-1, with D perhaps matching TRBD1 (6 bases). This CDR3 is built from 17 residues. Germline V CDR1 and CDR2: SGHDT, YYEEEE. Trimming left V 2 bases short and J 3 bases short, with 20 bases between. CDR3 coding DNA: TGTGCCAGCAGCTTCCAATCGGGGGGCGCGAGTTACACTGAAGCTTTCTTT. It translates to CASSFQSGGASYTEAFF.

This clonotype was observed a few times. The V gene is TRBV20-1, the J gene TRBJ2-7; 10 positions agree with TRBD2. Germline V gives CDR1 DFQATT, CDR2 SNEGSKA (reference sequence). The CDR3 length is 16 residues. V was clipped by 2 bases and J by 4 bases; unmatched bases: 11. The CDR3 DNA reads as TGCAGTGCTAGACGCTCGGGACTAGCGACGTTTTACGAGCAGTACTTC. Encoded protein: CSARRSGLATFYEQYF.